The T cell receptor (beta chain) described here comes from a study of control samples from healthy donors and cancer patients. CDR1 is SGHVS, CDR2 FQNEAQ, per germline. The V end was cut by 4 bases, the J end by 5 bases, with 18 bases between. The CDR3 extends over 17 amino acids. The table came from immunoSEQ multiplex PCR; TCRdb's copy has only in-frame clones and leaves some out. The sample lists just under 80,000 clones, about 90% occurring once. By its share, this clone is medium-sized. V gene TRBV7-8 combines with J gene TRBJ1-6, with D perhaps matching TRBD1 (5 bases). The clonotype was recovered from a woman aged 55-69 years with head and neck cancer. The sample taken for sequencing was PBMCs. The chain's CDR3 is CASSSRATGSNNSPLHF. CDR3 nucleotide sequence: TGTGCCAGCAGCTCCAGGGCGACGGGGAGTAATAATTCACCCCTCCACTTT.